This T cell receptor beta chain was recovered during a study of shared clonotypes between healthy human individuals. The overall study: CD4 naive and memory got three plates each, CD8 naive two, CD8 memory one.

The length of the CDR3 is 16 residues. The germline V and J ends were trimmed by 1 base and 0 bases, with 11 bases remaining between them. The V gene's germline CDR1 is LNHDA and CDR2 SQIVND (reference sequence). Each subset's genomic DNA was split evenly across several immunoSEQ plates. In replicate PCRs of sorted subsets, around 0.2 ug DNA, about 30,000 T cell genomes, was used. In the source study's methods: ImmunoSEQ sequences covered only the junction and lacked quality scores; filtering therefore differed. Assay: immunoSEQ multiplex PCR; the TCRdb copy retains only in-frame clones and omits some. V, J and clone size were drawn from that table, and D and trimming were deduced from the DNA. The sample lists a few hundred thousand clones; 65% to 70% were seen once. This clone has more than one count but fewer than ten.

The material sequenced was memory CD4+ T cells sorted from blood. This sample's subset: CD45RA-negative fraction. The source of this sequence is a man younger than 45 in good health. J is TRBJ2-3 and V is TRBV19; D possibly corresponds to TRBD1 (5 bases). This CDR3 is CASSIVSTASTDTQYF. CDR3 in DNA: TGTGCCAGTAGTATAGTGTCGACAGCGAGCACAGATACGCAGTATTTT.